Described below is a single TCR beta chain sequence and its context. This sample was taken from a study of blood T cells in healthy people across ages. It was with a sample-barcoded 5' primer and a J-beta primer mix that a second PCR of roughly 7 to 12 cycles was run. TCRdb re-derived calls from the 5' RACE reads in MiXCR, one entry per CDR3 protein. The table includes hundreds of thousands of distinct CDR3 sequences, approximately 60% detected once. V gave up 3 bases and J gave up 1 base; unmatched junction bases: 8. The CDR3 runs 15 residues. Germline V gene data show CDR1 as DFQATT and CDR2 as SNEGSKA (reference sequence).

The material sequenced was blood. The gene calls are TRBV20-1 and TRBJ2-7, with 8 nucleotides matching TRBD1. The receptor was derived from a man aged 35-49 years in good health. The CDR3: CSASRTNRGSYEQYF. As DNA, the CDR3 is TGCAGTGCTAGCCGGACAAACAGGGGGTCCTACGAGCAGTACTTC.